What follows is one T cell receptor (beta chain) and its context. As yet, its antigen is unknown. A read error may produce the germline difference seen at one junction end. This sample stems from a study of shared clonotypes between healthy human individuals. Study results and limitations: Having only a few donors restricted how much genetic and exposure-history diversity was captured.

The CDR3 is 16 amino acids. Germline V gives CDR1 MDHEN, CDR2 SYDVKM. Unsorted PBMC DNA was run through sequencing on ten immunoSEQ deep assay plates. Sequencing was performed with immunoSEQ multiplex PCR; in TCRdb, only in-frame clones are kept and a portion is missing. The top ten clones hold about 13% of a sample with around 430,000 clones, about 76% of them seen once. This receptor was taken from a woman between 35 and 50 years old in good health. Some clones in this sample may be carry-over from other donors' samples. Sequencing was done on a sample of PBMCs. This chain links TRBV28 with TRBJ2-7, with D uncertain. CDR3 in amino acids: CAGSFGTPPSSYEQYF. CDR3 nucleotide sequence: TGTGCCGGCAGTTTCGGTACTCCCCCTAGCTCCTACGAGCAGTACTTC. Together with reference TRBV28 and TRBJ2-7, the CDR3 gives the full variable domain: DVKVTQSSRYLVKRTGEKVFLECVQDMDHENMFWYRQDPGLGLRLIYFSYDVKMKEKGDIPEGYSVSREKKERFSLILESASTNQTSMYLCAGSFGTPPSSYEQYFGPGTRLTVT.